The T cell receptor (beta chain) under discussion was sequenced for a study of cytomegalovirus exposure and HLA in healthy donors. Study-wide results and caveats: TCR beta chains numbering 150 to 200 were designated cytomegalovirus-associated. Most TCR sequences were uncommon, yet certain public TCRs appeared in many donors. According to a subsequent analysis, TCR clusters from the first cohort were inclined to appear together in the 100 to 150 validation repertoires.

The donors belonged to the approximately 120-subject validation cohort, separate from the roughly 700-subject first cohort. Comments on this clone: Its cognate antigen is unknown.

The repertoire was sequenced with immunoSEQ multiplex PCR; TCRdb's copy has only in-frame clones and lacks some. The sample carries about 130,000 clones, about nine tenths recorded once. The CDR3 spans 14 residues. Germline lookup yields CDR1 WNHNN and CDR2 SYGVQD (reference sequence). Trimming removed 2 bases from V and 8 bases from J, with 13 bases in between. Sequencing used PBMCs. V gene TRBV10-1 combines with J gene TRBJ2-1, with a possible D match to TRBD1 (6 bases). The sequence was obtained from a woman aged 18-29 years in good health and CMV-seronegative. The CDR3: CASSEGNRVYEQFF. The CDR3 bases are TGCGCCAGCAGTGAGGGGAACAGGGTCTATGAGCAGTTCTTC.